This T cell receptor beta chain came from a study of T cell repertoires in cytomegalovirus infection. Study information: It can be stated that public TCR beta signatures indicated CMV infection as well as a matching HLA type.

From germline, CDR1 is MDHEN and CDR2 SYDVKM. The V gene end was trimmed by 4 bases and the J gene end by 7 bases; junction bases not matched to a gene: 5. The CDR3 is 14 residues long. On this clonotype: Its cognate antigen is unknown.

Study-level findings and limits: In two of eight donors, the top clonotype was HLA-C-restricted CMV-specific. Cumulative frequency of public TCR beta families picked out carriers of CMV plus the relevant HLA.

TCRdb independently ran MiXCR on the reads; one entry per CDR3 protein. This sample yields over 300,000 distinct CDR3 sequences, of which about a sixth are seen a single time; 12% belongs to the top ten. The sample consisted of PBMCs. The genes are TRBV28 and TRBJ1-2, with TRBD1 matching 11 bases. The source of this sequence is a human donor in good health (CMV status not recorded). Some clones in this sample may be carry-over from other donors' samples. The CDR3 nucleotides read TGTGCCAGCAGTTCAGGACAGGGGGCCGGTGGCTACACCTTC. Its translation: CASSSGQGAGGYTF.